This entry is about one T cell receptor beta chain. Its antigen is unknown. This entry is derived from a study of cytomegalovirus exposure and HLA in healthy donors. The study ran its PCR with 60 Vbeta and 13 Jbeta primers. Profiled with immunoSEQ multiplex PCR; TCRdb holds only in-frame clones, not every one. The sample data list about 90,000 clones. Study-level results: 87-base-pair reads could not separate some V segments, including TRBV6-2 and TRBV6-3.

The CDR3 length is 13 residues. Germline CDR1 LNHDA, CDR2 SQIVND (reference sequence). Trimming pared 4 bases from V and 6 bases from J, leaving 10 bases between. Material: PBMCs. V gene TRBV19 combines with J gene TRBJ2-1, with D perhaps TRBD2 (5 bases). The TCR originated in a woman in her 30s in good health and CMV-seronegative. CDR3 sequence reads: CASSTGSPNEQFF. The CDR3, as DNA: TGTGCCAGTAGTACGGGGAGCCCCAATGAGCAGTTCTTC.